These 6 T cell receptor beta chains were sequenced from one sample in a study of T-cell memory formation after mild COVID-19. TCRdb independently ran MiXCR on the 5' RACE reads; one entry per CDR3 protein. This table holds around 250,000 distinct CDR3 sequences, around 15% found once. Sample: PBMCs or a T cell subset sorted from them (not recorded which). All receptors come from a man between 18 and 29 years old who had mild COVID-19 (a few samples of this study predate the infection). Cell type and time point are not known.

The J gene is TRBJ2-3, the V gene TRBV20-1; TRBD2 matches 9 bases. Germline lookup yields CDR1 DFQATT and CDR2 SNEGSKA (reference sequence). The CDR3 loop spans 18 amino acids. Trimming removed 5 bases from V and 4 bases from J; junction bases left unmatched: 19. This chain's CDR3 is CSAQRGAGSSNAADTQYF. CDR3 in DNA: TGCAGTGCTCAGCGGGGGGCCGGATCTAGCAATGCCGCAGATACGCAGTATTTT.

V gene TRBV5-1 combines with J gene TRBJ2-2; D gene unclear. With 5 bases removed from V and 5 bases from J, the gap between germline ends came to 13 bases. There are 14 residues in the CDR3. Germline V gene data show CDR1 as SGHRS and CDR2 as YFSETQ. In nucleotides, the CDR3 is TGCGCCAGCAGGCCCGGATCAGATACCGGGGAGCTGTTTTTT. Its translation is CASRPGSDTGELFF.

CDR3 bases: TGTGCCATCTCGGACCACGAAGGGCCCTCCAGGGCACGTGGCTACACCTTC. This sequence encodes CAISDHEGPSRARGYTF. The chain is built from TRBV10-3 and TRBJ1-2; tentatively, D is TRBD1 (5 bases). Trimming removed 8 bases from V and 7 bases from J, with 29 bases in between. Germline lookup yields CDR1 ENHRY and CDR2 SYGVKD. This CDR3 has 17 amino acids.

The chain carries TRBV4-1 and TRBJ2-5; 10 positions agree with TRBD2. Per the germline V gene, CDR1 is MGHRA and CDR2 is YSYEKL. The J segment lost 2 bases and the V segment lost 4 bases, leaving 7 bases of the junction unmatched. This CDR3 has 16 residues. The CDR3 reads CASSPSPAGGQETQYF. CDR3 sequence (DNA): TGCGCCAGCAGCCCTTCGCCAGCGGGGGGGCAAGAGACCCAGTACTTC.

In DNA, the CDR3 is TGTGCCAGCAGCGTAGGTCTAGCGGGGAGCGAAGAGACCCAGTACTTC. Translated: CASSVGLAGSEETQYF. The genes are TRBV9 and TRBJ2-5; TRBD2 agrees at 9 bases. Germline V lookup: CDR1 SGDLS, CDR2 YYNGEE. The CDR3 has 16 residues. V shed 0 bases, J shed 3 bases, and the junction held 6 bases outside the gene matches. The variable domain in full, with the rest retrieved from reference TRBV9 and TRBJ2-5, is DSGVTQTPKHLITATGQRVTLRCSPRSGDLSVYWYQQSLDQGLQFLIQYYNGEERAKGNILERFSAQQFPDLHSELNLSSLELGDSALYFCASSVGLAGSEETQYFGPGTRLLVL.

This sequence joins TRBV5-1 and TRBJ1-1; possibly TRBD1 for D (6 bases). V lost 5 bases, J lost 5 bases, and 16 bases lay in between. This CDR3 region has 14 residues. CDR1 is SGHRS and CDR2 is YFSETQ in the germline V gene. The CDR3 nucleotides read TGCGCCAGCAGAGAAGGGGGGGCTGGTACTGAAGCTTTCTTT. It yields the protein CASREGGAGTEAFF.